The rows below give T cell receptor beta chains drawn from one sample of a study of cytomegalovirus exposure and HLA in healthy donors. Method: immunoSEQ multiplex PCR; TCRdb's copy keeps in-frame clones and lacks some. This sample's clone table lists under 200,000 clones. Source material: PBMCs. These TCRs come from a man under 40 in good health and CMV-seronegative. The CDR3 runs from the conserved cysteine through the conserved F or W.

J gene: TRBJ1-3; V gene: TRBV28; CDR3 protein: CASSLGTGGSSGNTIYF
J gene: TRBJ1-2; V gene: TRBV10-2; CDR3 protein: CASRETGEQYGYTF
J gene: TRBJ1-2; V gene: TRBV6-1; CDR3 protein: CASSEARGQGGGYTF
J gene: TRBJ1-4; V gene: TRBV5-6; CDR3 protein: CASNSRTGDEKLFF
J gene: TRBJ1-1; V gene: TRBV27; CDR3 protein: CASRVGGTEAFF
J gene: TRBJ1-4; V gene: TRBV6-1; CDR3 protein: CASSPDRDAGKLFF
J gene: TRBJ1-5; V gene: TRBV19; CDR3 protein: CASSIGDTWNRNQPQHF
J gene: TRBJ2-5; V gene: TRBV4-2; CDR3 protein: CASSQDRASGRETQYF
J gene: TRBJ1-2; V gene: TRBV18; CDR3 protein: CASSVLDRGRNYGYTF
J gene: TRBJ2-4; V gene: TRBV27; CDR3 protein: CASSYLTGGGNIQYF
J gene: TRBJ2-4; V gene: TRBV6-5; CDR3 protein: CASSYSTGQGDIQYF
J gene: TRBJ2-7; V gene: TRBV9; CDR3 protein: CASSPGLAGGHEQYF
J gene: TRBJ2-1; V gene: TRBV25-1; CDR3 protein: CASTPGLAGVNEQFF
J gene: TRBJ2-7; V gene: TRBV10-1; CDR3 protein: CASSHLSTEGEQYF
J gene: TRBJ2-5; V gene: TRBV5-1; CDR3 protein: CASSVGHSSQETQYF